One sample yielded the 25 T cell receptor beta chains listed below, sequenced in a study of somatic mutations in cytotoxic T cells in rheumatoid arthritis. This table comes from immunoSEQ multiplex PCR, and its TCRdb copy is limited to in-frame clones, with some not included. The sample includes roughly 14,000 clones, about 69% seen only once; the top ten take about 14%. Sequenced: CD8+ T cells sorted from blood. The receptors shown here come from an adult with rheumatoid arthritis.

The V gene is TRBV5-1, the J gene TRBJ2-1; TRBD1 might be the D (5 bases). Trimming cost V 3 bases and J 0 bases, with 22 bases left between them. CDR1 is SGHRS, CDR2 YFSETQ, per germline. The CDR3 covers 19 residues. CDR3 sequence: CASSSPTTTVLSSYNEQFF. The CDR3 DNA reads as TGCGCCAGCAGCTCACCAACAACGACAGTCTTGAGCTCCTACAATGAGCAGTTCTTC.

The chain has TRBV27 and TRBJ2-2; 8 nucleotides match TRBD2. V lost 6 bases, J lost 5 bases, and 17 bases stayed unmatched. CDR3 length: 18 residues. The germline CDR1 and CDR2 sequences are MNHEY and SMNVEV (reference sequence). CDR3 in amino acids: CASSPGPPGLGPTGELFF. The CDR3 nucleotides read TGTGCCAGCAGCCCAGGTCCGCCGGGACTAGGTCCAACCGGGGAGCTGTTTTTT.

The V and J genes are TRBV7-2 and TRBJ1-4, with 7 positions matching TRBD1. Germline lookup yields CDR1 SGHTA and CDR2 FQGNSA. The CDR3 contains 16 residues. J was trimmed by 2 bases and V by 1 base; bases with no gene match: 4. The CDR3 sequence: CASSLDTGDTNEKLFF. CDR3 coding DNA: TGTGCCAGCAGCTTAGATACAGGGGACACTAATGAAAAACTGTTTTTT.

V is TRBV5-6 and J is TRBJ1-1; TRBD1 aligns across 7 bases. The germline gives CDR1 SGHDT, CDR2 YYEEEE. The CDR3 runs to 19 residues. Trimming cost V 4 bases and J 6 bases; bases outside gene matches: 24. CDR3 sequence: CASSATGWGRRGKKSEAFF. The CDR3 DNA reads TGTGCCAGCAGCGCGACAGGGTGGGGAAGGAGGGGAAAAAAGTCTGAAGCTTTCTTT.

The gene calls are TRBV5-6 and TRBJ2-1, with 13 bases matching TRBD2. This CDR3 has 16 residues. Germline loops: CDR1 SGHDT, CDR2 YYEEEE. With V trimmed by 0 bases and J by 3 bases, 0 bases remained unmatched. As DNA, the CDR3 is TGTGCCAGCAGCTTGGGGACTAGCGGGGGCTACAATGAGCAGTTCTTC. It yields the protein CASSLGTSGGYNEQFF.

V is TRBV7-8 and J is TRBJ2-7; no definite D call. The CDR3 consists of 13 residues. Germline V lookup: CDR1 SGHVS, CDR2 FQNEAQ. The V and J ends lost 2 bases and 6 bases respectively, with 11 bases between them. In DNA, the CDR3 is TGTGCCAGCAGCTTAAGTAAGGTTTCCGAGCAGTACTTC. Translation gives CASSLSKVSEQYF.

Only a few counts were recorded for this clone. The CDR3, as DNA: TGTGCCAGAGTGGGCGATGGGGACAGGGATTCTAGGAGGGTTGATTCACCCCTCCACTTT. This codes for CARVGDGDRDSRRVDSPLHF. The chain employs TRBV19 and TRBJ1-6; 9 bases are shared with TRBD1. J gave up 8 bases and V 9 bases, and 26 bases lay outside the gene matches. The CDR3 consists of 20 residues. Germline V gene sequence: CDR1 LNHDA, CDR2 SQIVND (reference sequence).

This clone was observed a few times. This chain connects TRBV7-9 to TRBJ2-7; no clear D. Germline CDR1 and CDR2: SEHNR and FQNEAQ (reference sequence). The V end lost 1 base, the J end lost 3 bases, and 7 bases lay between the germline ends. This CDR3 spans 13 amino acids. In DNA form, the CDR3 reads TGTGCCAGCAGCTTAGTCGCGGACTACGAGCAGTACTTC. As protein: CASSLVADYEQYF. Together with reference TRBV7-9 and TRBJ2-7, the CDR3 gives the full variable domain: DTGVSQNPRHKITKRGQNVTFRCDPISEHNRLYWYRQTLGQGPEFLTYFQNEAQLEKSRLLSDRFSAERPKGSFSTLEIQRTEQGDSAMYLCASSLVADYEQYFGPGTRLTVT.

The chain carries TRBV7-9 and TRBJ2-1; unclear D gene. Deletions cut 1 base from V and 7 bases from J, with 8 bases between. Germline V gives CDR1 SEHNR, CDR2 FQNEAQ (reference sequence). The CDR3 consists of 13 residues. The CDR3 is CASSLEGFNEQFF. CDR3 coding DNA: TGTGCCAGCAGCTTAGAGGGTTTTAATGAGCAGTTCTTC. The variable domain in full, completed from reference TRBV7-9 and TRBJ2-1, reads DTGVSQNPRHKITKRGQNVTFRCDPISEHNRLYWYRQTLGQGPEFLTYFQNEAQLEKSRLLSDRFSAERPKGSFSTLEIQRTEQGDSAMYLCASSLEGFNEQFFGPGTRLTVL.

This CDR3 is CASTLAGGTEAFF. In nucleotides, the CDR3 is TGTGCCAGTACACTTGCAGGGGGGACTGAAGCTTTCTTT. The chain is built from TRBV19 and TRBJ1-1, with 7 nucleotides matching TRBD1. V lost 7 bases and J lost 5; bases outside the gene matches: 7. The CDR3 is 13 amino acids. Germline CDR1 LNHDA, CDR2 SQIVND (reference sequence).

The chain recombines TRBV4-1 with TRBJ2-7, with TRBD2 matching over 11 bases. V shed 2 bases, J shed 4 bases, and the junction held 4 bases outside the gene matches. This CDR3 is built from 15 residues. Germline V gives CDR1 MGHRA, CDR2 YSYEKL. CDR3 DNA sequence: TGCGCCAGCAGCCAAATAGCGGGGGGGAGGTACGAGCAGTACTTC. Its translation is CASSQIAGGRYEQYF.

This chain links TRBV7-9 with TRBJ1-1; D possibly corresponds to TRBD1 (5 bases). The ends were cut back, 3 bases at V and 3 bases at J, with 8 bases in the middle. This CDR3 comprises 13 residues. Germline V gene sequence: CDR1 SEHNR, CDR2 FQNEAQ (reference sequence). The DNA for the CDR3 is TGTGCCAGCAGCTTCGAGGGACACACTGAAGCTTTCTTT. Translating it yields CASSFEGHTEAFF.

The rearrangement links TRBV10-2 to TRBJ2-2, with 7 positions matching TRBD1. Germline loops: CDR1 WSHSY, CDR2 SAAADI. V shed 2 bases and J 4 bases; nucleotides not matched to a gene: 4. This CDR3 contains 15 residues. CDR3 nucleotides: TGCGCCAGCAGTGAGGGGACAGAAGTCACCGGGGAGCTGTTTTTT. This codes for CASSEGTEVTGELFF.

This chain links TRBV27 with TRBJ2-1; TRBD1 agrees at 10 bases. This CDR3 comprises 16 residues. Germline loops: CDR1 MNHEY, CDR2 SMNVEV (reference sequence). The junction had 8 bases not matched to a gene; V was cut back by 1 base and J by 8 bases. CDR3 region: CASSLLPGQGPDEQFF. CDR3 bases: TGTGCCAGCAGTTTATTACCGGGACAGGGGCCGGATGAGCAGTTCTTC.

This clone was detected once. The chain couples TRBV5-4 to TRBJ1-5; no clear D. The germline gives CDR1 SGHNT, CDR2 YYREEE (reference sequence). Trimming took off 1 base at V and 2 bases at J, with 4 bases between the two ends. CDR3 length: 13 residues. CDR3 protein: CASSLWGNQPQHF. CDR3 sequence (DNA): TGTGCCAGCAGCTTGTGGGGCAATCAGCCCCAGCATTTT. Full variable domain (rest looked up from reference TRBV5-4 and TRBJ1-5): ETGVTQSPTHLIKTRGQQVTLRCSSQSGHNTVSWYQQALGQGPQFIFQYYREEENGRGNFPPRFSGLQFPNYSSELNVNALELDDSALYLCASSLWGNQPQHFGDGTRLSIL.

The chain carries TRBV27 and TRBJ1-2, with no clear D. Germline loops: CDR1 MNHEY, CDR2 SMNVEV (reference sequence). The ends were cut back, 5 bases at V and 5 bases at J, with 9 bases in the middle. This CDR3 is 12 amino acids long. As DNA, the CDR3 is TGTGCCAGCAGTGCTGACGGGTATGGCTACACCTTC. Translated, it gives CASSADGYGYTF.

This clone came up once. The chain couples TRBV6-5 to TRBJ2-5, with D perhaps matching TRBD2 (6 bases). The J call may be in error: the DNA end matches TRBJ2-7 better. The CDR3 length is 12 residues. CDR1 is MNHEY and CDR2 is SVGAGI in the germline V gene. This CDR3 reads CASRDWDYEQYF. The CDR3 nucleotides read TGTGCCAGCCGGGACTGGGACTACGAGCAGTACTTC.

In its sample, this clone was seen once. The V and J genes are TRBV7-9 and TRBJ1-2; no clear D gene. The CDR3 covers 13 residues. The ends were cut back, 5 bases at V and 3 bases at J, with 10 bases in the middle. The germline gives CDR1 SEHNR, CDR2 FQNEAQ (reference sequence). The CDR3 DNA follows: TGTGCCAGCAGCAAACCAGGAGACTATGGCTACACCTTC. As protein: CASSKPGDYGYTF.

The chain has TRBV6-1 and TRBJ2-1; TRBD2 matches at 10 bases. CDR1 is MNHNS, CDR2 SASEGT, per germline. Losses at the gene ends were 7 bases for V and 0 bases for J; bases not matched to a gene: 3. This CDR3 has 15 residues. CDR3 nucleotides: TGTGCCAGCAACATAGCGGGAGGCTCCTACAATGAGCAGTTCTTC. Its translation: CASNIAGGSYNEQFF.

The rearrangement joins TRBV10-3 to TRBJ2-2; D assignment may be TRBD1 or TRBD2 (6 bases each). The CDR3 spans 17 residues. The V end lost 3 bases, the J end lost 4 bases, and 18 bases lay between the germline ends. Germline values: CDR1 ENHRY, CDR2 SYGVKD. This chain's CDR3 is CAISDPEGGPVTGELFF. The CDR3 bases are TGTGCCATCAGTGACCCCGAGGGGGGACCTGTCACCGGGGAGCTGTTTTTT.

DNA for the CDR3: TGCAGCGTCAGGGCACCGCCAAACATTCAGTACTTC. Translated: CSVRAPPNIQYF. V and J are TRBV29-1 and TRBJ2-4; tentative D call: TRBD1 (5 bases). The V gene's germline CDR1 is SQVTM and CDR2 ANQGSEA. Trimming removed 6 bases from V and 6 bases from J, with 12 bases in between. This CDR3 has 12 residues.

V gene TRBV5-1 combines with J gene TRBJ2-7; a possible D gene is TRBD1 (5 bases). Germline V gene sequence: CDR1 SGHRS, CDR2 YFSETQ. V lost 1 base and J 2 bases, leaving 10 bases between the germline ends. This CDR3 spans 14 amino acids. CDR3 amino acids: CASSLWQGTYEQYF. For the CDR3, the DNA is TGCGCCAGCAGCTTGTGGCAGGGAACCTACGAGCAGTACTTC.

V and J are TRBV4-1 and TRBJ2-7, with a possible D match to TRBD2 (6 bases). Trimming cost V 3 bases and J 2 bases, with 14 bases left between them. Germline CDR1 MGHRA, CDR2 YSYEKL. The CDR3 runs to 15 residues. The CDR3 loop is CASSHGAGRTYEQYF. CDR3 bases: TGCGCCAGCAGCCATGGGGCGGGGCGGACCTACGAGCAGTACTTC.

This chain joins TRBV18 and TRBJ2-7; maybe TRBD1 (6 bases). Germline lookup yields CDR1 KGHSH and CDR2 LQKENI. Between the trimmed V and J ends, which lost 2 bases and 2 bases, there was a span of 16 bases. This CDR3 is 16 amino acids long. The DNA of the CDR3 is TGTGCCAGCTCACCATTTGGGCAGGGGAACACCTACGAGCAGTACTTC. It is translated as CASSPFGQGNTYEQYF.

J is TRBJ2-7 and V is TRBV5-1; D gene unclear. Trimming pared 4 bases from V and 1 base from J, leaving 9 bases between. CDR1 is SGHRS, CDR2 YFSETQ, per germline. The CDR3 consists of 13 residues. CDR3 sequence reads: CASSRTYSYEQYF. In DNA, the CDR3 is TGCGCCAGCAGCCGCACATATTCCTACGAGCAGTACTTC.